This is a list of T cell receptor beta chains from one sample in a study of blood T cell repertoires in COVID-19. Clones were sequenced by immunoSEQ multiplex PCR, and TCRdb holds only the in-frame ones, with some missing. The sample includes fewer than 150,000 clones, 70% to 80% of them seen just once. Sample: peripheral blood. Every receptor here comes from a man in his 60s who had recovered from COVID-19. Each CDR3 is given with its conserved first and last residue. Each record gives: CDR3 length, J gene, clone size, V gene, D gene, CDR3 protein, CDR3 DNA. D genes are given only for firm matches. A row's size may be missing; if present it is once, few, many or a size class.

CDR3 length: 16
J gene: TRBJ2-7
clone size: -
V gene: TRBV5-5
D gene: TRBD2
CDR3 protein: CASSLTSGGESYEQYF
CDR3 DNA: TGTGCCAGCAGCCTCACTAGCGGGGGGGAATCCTACGAGCAGTACTTC

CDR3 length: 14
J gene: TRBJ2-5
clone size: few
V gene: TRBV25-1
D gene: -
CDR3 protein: CASRRGGQQETQYF
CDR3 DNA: TGTGCCAGCAGACGAGGCGGACAGCAAGAGACCCAGTACTTC

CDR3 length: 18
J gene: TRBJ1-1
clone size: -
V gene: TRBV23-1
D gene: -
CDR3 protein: CASSQSEDRGGLNTEAFF
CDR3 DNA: TGCGCCAGCAGTCAATCGGAAGATCGGGGAGGGTTGAACACTGAAGCTTTCTTT

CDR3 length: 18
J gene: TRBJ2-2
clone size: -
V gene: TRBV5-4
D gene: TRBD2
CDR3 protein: CASSQKGTSGPNTGELFF
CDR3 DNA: TGTGCCAGCAGCCAAAAGGGGACTAGCGGTCCGAACACCGGGGAGCTGTTTTTT

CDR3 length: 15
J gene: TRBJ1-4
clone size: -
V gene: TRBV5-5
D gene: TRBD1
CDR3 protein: CASTPPGQANEKLFF
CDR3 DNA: TGTGCCAGCACCCCGCCGGGACAGGCTAATGAAAAACTGTTTTTT

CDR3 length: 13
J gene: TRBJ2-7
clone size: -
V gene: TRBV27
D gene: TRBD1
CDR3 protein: CASRGQGQGEQYF
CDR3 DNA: TGTGCCAGCAGGGGACAGGGTCAGGGCGAGCAGTACTTC

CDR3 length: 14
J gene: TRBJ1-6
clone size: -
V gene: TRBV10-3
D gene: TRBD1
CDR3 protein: CAISGGQGDSPLHF
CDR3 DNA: TGTGCCATCAGTGGTGGACAGGGCGACTCACCCCTCCACTTT

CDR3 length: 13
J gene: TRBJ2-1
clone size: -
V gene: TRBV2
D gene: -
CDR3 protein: CASRRGSRDEQFF
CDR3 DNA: TGTGCCAGCAGGAGGGGGAGCCGGGATGAGCAGTTCTTC

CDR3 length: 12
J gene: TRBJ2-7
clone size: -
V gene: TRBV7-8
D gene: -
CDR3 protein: CASSLTGREQYF
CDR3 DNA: TGTGCCAGCAGCCTCACAGGAAGAGAGCAGTACTTC

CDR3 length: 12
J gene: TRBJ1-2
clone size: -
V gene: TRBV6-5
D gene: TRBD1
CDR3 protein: CASKDRGADYTF
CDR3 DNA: TGTGCCAGCAAAGACAGGGGCGCCGACTACACCTTC

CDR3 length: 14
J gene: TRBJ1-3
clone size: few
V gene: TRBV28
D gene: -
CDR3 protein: CASSLAGYGNTIYF
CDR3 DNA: TGTGCCAGCAGTTTAGCAGGGTATGGAAACACCATATATTTT

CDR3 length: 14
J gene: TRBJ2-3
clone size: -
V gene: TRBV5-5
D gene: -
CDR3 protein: CASSLGGSTDTQYF
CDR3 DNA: TGTGCCAGCAGCTTGGGAGGGAGCACAGATACGCAGTATTTT

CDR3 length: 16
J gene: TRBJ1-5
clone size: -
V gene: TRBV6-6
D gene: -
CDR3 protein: CASSYSLDIRGQPQHF
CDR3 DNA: TGTGCCAGCAGTTACTCGCTGGATATTCGGGGGCAGCCCCAGCATTTT

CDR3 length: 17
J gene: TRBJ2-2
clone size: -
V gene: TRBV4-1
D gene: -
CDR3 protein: CASSHPGRTPNTGELFF
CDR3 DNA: TGCGCCAGCAGCCACCCTGGGAGGACGCCGAACACCGGGGAGCTGTTTTTT

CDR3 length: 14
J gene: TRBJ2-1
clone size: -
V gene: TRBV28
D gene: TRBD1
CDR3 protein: CASSRQGAYNEQFF
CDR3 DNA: TGTGCCAGCAGCAGACAGGGGGCCTACAATGAGCAGTTCTTC

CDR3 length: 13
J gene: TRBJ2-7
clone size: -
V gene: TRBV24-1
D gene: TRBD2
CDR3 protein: CATSFSGSSEQYF
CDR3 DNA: TGTGCCACCAGCTTTAGCGGGAGCAGCGAGCAGTACTTC

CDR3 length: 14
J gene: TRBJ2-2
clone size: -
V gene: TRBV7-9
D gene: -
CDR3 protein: CASSFTENTGELFF
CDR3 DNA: TGTGCCAGCAGCTTCACAGAGAACACCGGGGAGCTGTTTTTT

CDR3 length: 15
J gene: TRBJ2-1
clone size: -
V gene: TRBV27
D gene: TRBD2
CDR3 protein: CASRTGLAGVNEQFF
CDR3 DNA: TGTGCCAGCAGGACGGGACTAGCGGGAGTGAATGAGCAGTTCTTC

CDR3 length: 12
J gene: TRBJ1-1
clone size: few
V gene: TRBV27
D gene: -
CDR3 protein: CASKDSNTEAFF
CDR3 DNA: TGTGCCAGCAAGGACAGTAACACTGAAGCTTTCTTT

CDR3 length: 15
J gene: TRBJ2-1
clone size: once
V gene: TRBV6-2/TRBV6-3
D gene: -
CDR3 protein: CASSRDKSSYNEQFF
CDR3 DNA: TGTGCCAGCAGCCGGGACAAGAGCTCCTACAATGAGCAGTTCTTC

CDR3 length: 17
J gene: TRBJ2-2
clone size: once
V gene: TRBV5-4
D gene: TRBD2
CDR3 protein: CASSKQSERGGTGELFF
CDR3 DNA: TGTGCCAGCAGCAAACAAAGCGAGCGGGGTGGCACCGGGGAGCTGTTTTTT

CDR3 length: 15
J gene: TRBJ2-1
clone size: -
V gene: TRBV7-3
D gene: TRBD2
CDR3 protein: CASSLGLAGHNEQFF
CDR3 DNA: TGTGCCAGCAGCTTAGGACTAGCGGGACACAATGAGCAGTTCTTC

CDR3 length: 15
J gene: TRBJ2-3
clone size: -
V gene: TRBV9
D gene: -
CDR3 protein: CASSLGGGSTDTQYF
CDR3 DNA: TGTGCCAGCAGCCTAGGGGGGGGTAGCACAGATACGCAGTATTTT

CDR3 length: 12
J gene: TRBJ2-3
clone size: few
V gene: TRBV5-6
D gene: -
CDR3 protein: CASSSSNMVQYF
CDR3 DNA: TGTGCCAGCAGCTCTAGTAATATGGTGCAGTATTTT

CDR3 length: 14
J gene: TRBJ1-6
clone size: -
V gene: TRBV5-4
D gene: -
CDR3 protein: CASSSTGLDSPLHF
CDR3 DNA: TGTGCCAGCAGCTCCACAGGGTTGGATTCACCCCTCCACTTT

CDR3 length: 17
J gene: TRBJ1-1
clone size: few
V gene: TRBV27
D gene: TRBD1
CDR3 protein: CASSLSGQGAMGTEAFF
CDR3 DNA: TGTGCCAGCAGTTTATCTGGTCAGGGGGCAATGGGCACTGAAGCTTTCTTT

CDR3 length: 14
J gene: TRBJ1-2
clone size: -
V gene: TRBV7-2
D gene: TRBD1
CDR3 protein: CASSSSGQGYGYTF
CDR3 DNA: TGTGCCAGCAGCTCGTCGGGACAGGGGTACGGCTACACCTTC

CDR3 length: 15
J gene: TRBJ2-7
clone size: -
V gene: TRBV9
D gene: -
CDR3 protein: CASSVGDGSSYEQYF
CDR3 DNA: TGTGCCAGCAGCGTTGGGGACGGGAGCTCCTACGAGCAGTACTTC